This is a list of T cell receptor beta chains from one sample in a study of blood T cells in healthy people across ages. In TCRdb, the 5' RACE reads were re-called with MiXCR into one record per CDR3 protein. The sample consists of approximately 850,000 distinct CDR3 sequences, more than 45% of them appearing once. Sequenced: blood. Receptors were obtained from a young man in good health. Both conserved end residues are part of each CDR3. D genes are given only for firm matches. Clone size is not always given. Where it is, it says once, few, many or a class for expanded clones.

d_gene	abundance	v_gene	j_gene	CDR3nt	CDR3aa
NA	NA	TRBV7-3	TRBJ2-1	TGTGCCAGCAGCCCGGGACTCCCTTCCTACAATGAGCAGTTCTTC	CASSPGLPSYNEQFF
NA	NA	TRBV7-2	TRBJ2-7	TGTGCCAGCAGCACTGAAGCGGAGCCATACTACGAGCAGTACTTC	CASSTEAEPYYEQYF
NA	NA	TRBV4-3	TRBJ2-2	TGCGCCAGCAGCCAAGATCACACGAGCACCGGGGAGCTGTTTTTT	CASSQDHTSTGELFF
NA	NA	TRBV6-6	TRBJ2-1	TGTGCCAGCAGTTACTCCGAGGGCCATGAGCAGTTCTTC	CASSYSEGHEQFF
NA	once	TRBV6-6	TRBJ1-1	TGTGCCAGCAGTTATGCGAGGGGCGCTGAAGCTTTCTTT	CASSYARGAEAFF
NA	NA	TRBV7-2	TRBJ1-1	TGTGCCAGCAGCTTAGCAGGGGGGACCATGAACACTGAAGCTTTCTTT	CASSLAGGTMNTEAFF
NA	NA	TRBV7-6	TRBJ1-2	TGTGCCAGCAGCTCGGAGGGGCGCGGCTACACCTTC	CASSSEGRGYTF
NA	NA	TRBV6-5	TRBJ1-2	TGTGCCAGCAGGGACGAGGCCCTCTATGGCTACACCTTC	CASRDEALYGYTF
TRBD2	NA	TRBV9	TRBJ2-5	TGTGCCAGCAGCGCCAGCGGGAGGGAGACCCAGTACTTC	CASSASGRETQYF
NA	NA	TRBV7-3	TRBJ2-4	TGTGCCAGCAGACCAAAAAGGTACGAGCGGTACTTC	CASRPKRYERYF
TRBD1	NA	TRBV2	TRBJ1-2	TGTGCCAGCAGTGTAGGACAGGTGGGATTGGATGGCTACACCTTC	CASSVGQVGLDGYTF
NA	few	TRBV4-3	TRBJ2-7	TGCGCCAGCAGCCACAGGGACACCTACGAGCAGTACTTC	CASSHRDTYEQYF
NA	NA	TRBV13	TRBJ2-7	TGTGCCAGCGCCCTTAGCTCCTACGAGCAGTACTTC	CASALSSYEQYF
NA	NA	TRBV10-3	TRBJ2-7	TGTGCCATCAGTAGGGACCTCAGCTCCTACGAGCAGTACTTC	CAISRDLSSYEQYF
NA	NA	TRBV12-3/TRBV12-4	TRBJ2-7	TGTGCCAGCAGATTGGGACCCTACGAGCAGTACTTC	CASRLGPYEQYF
NA	NA	TRBV6-5	TRBJ1-2	TGTGCCAGCAGTTACACCGGACAGAAGGGCTACACCTTC	CASSYTGQKGYTF
TRBD1	many	TRBV9	TRBJ1-2	TGTGCCAGCAGCGTGGGGACAGGGGATTGCGGCTACACCTTC	CASSVGTGDCGYTF
TRBD2	NA	TRBV20-1	TRBJ2-3	TGCAGTGCTCGCCCCCTAGCGGAACCATTCACAGATACGCAGTATTTT	CSARPLAEPFTDTQYF
TRBD2	NA	TRBV7-8	TRBJ2-1	TGTGCCAGCAGCTTATTCTTACTAGCGGGAGCTACTGGTGAGCAGTTCTTC	CASSLFLLAGATGEQFF
NA	NA	TRBV5-1	TRBJ1-6	TGCGCCAGCAGCCTTCGGGCCAATAATTCACCCCTCCACTTT	CASSLRANNSPLHF
NA	NA	TRBV29-1	TRBJ2-5	TGCAGCACCCTCCTGACGGGCCGGGGGGAGACCCAGTACTTC	CSTLLTGRGETQYF
NA	NA	TRBV20-1	TRBJ2-5	TGCAGTGCCCCAGGACGGAAAGAGACCCAGTACTTC	CSAPGRKETQYF
TRBD1	NA	TRBV5-1	TRBJ1-4	TGCGCCAGCAGCTTGTCCTCCGGGACAGGGGATCAGAAACTGTTTTTT	CASSLSSGTGDQKLFF
NA	NA	TRBV20-1	TRBJ2-7	TGCAGTGCTAGAGATGTTTATTCCTACGAGCAGTACTTC	CSARDVYSYEQYF
NA	NA	TRBV20-1	TRBJ2-3	TGCAGTGCTAGCCGGGGCGCGACAGATACGCAGTATTTT	CSASRGATDTQYF
NA	once	TRBV29-1	TRBJ2-7	TGCAGCGTTAGAGGGCCCCCCTACGAGCAGTACTTC	CSVRGPPYEQYF
NA	NA	TRBV6-5	TRBJ1-2	TGTGCCAGCAGTCCCCGTGGGACAAGTGGCTCTGGCTACACCTTC	CASSPRGTSGSGYTF
NA	NA	TRBV11-2	TRBJ2-3	TGTGCCAGCAGCCATCCCGAGACGAGGGGCGGGGCGGCGAGGGGCACAGATACGCAGTATTTT	CASSHPETRGGAARGTDTQYF
NA	NA	TRBV5-4	TRBJ1-1	TGTGCCAGCTGGTCACAGGTTAACACTGAAACTTTCTTT	CASWSQVNTETFF
NA	NA	TRBV7-2	TRBJ1-6	TGTGCCAGCAGCTCCAATAAAGCACCCCTCCACTTT	CASSSNKAPLHF
NA	few	TRBV20-1	TRBJ2-1	TGCAGTGCTAGCGGGGTAATCAATGAGCAGTTCTTC	CSASGVINEQFF
NA	NA	TRBV12-3/TRBV12-4	TRBJ1-4	TGTGCCAGCAGTTTAAATTATGGGAATAATGAAAAACTGTTTTTT	CASSLNYGNNEKLFF
NA	NA	TRBV20-1	TRBJ2-1	TGCAGTGCTAGTAGGGGGGGGCAGCGGAGAGGGAATGAGCAGTTCTTC	CSASRGGQRRGNEQFF
NA	NA	TRBV29-1	TRBJ2-3	TGCAGCGTTGTTCGAGGATCCCTCACAGATACGCAGTATTTT	CSVVRGSLTDTQYF
NA	NA	TRBV28	TRBJ1-2	TGTGCCAGCAGTCCCCCAGGGTTCTGGAACTATGGCTACACCTTC	CASSPPGFWNYGYTF
NA	NA	TRBV12-3/TRBV12-4	TRBJ2-7	TGTGCCAGCAAACTACAAGAGACCCAGAACTTC	CASKLQETQNF
NA	NA	TRBV7-2	TRBJ2-7	TGTGCCAGCAGCTTATCAGGGGCCCGCTACGAGCAGTACTTC	CASSLSGARYEQYF
NA	few	TRBV6-5	TRBJ1-1	TGTGCCAGCAGTCTCGAACTGAACACTGAAGCTTTCTTT	CASSLELNTEAFF
TRBD1	NA	TRBV28	TRBJ2-7	TGTGCCAGCAGTTTGGTTAAGGCGAGCGCTACAGGGGACGACGAGCAGTACTTC	CASSLVKASATGDDEQYF
NA	NA	TRBV11-2	TRBJ2-7	TGTGCCAGCAGGTTTACAGGGCACGAGCAGTACTTC	CASRFTGHEQYF
TRBD2	many	TRBV20-1	TRBJ2-7	TGCAGTGCTGATAGCGGGAACAGTTTGAAGGGCGAGCAGTACTTC	CSADSGNSLKGEQYF
NA	NA	TRBV3-1	TRBJ1-1	TGTGCCAGCAGCCAGCAGGGCCACACTGAAGCTTTCTTT	CASSQQGHTEAFF
NA	NA	TRBV11-2	TRBJ2-1	TGTGCTAGCACCTATAAGGTGGGTGAGCAGTTCTTC	CASTYKVGEQFF
NA	NA	TRBV12-3/TRBV12-4	TRBJ2-7	TGTGCCAGCAGTCCCATTGCGGGACTTCTAACCTACGAGCAGTACTTC	CASSPIAGLLTYEQYF
NA	NA	TRBV18	TRBJ2-7	TGTGCCAGCTCACCACCGGGCTCTCCTAAGTACTTC	CASSPPGSPKYF
NA	NA	TRBV7-2	TRBJ2-2	TGTGCCAGCAGCTTAGTCTCAGGGGCGAACACCGGGGAGCTGATTTTT	CASSLVSGANTGELIF
NA	once	TRBV20-1	TRBJ1-2	TGCAGTGCTAGAAGCCCAATACTTAGTAACTATGGCTACACCTTC	CSARSPILSNYGYTF
NA	NA	TRBV6-1	TRBJ1-2	TGTGCCAGCAGTGAATCCCTTAGACGCGAGTATGGCTACACCTTC	CASSESLRREYGYTF
TRBD1	few	TRBV12-3/TRBV12-4	TRBJ2-7	TGTGCCAGCAGTTTCTGGGACAGGAACCCCTACGAGCAGTACTTC	CASSFWDRNPYEQYF
NA	NA	TRBV20-1	TRBJ1-4	TGCAGTGCTAGTCAGGCAGGCTCCAATGAAAAACTGTTTTTT	CSASQAGSNEKLFF
TRBD2	NA	TRBV3-1	TRBJ2-3	TGTGCCAGCAGCCCCAGACAGGGAAGGGAGGCTAGCGGGAGGGCAGATACGCAGTATTTT	CASSPRQGREASGRADTQYF
NA	few	TRBV24-1	TRBJ2-7	TGTGCCACCAGTGATTTGGCCAGAATAATCTACGAGCAGTACTTC	CATSDLARIIYEQYF
TRBD2	NA	TRBV9	TRBJ2-1	TGTGCCAGCAGCTTCCTGGCGGGAGTTTCAAATGAGCAGTTCTTC	CASSFLAGVSNEQFF
NA	few	TRBV5-1	TRBJ2-7	TGCGCCAGCAGCTCGGGGGCCGGGACAGAGGAGCAGTACTTC	CASSSGAGTEEQYF
NA	few	TRBV18	TRBJ2-5	TGTGCCAGCTCACCGTCCCAAGGAGAAGAGACCCAGTACTTC	CASSPSQGEETQYF
TRBD1	NA	TRBV7-9	TRBJ2-7	TGTGCCAGCAGCCACCGGGACAGGGGAAACGAGCAGTACTTC	CASSHRDRGNEQYF
NA	NA	TRBV20-1	TRBJ2-1	TGCAGTGCTATGGACTACGGCGATGAGCAGTTCTTC	CSAMDYGDEQFF